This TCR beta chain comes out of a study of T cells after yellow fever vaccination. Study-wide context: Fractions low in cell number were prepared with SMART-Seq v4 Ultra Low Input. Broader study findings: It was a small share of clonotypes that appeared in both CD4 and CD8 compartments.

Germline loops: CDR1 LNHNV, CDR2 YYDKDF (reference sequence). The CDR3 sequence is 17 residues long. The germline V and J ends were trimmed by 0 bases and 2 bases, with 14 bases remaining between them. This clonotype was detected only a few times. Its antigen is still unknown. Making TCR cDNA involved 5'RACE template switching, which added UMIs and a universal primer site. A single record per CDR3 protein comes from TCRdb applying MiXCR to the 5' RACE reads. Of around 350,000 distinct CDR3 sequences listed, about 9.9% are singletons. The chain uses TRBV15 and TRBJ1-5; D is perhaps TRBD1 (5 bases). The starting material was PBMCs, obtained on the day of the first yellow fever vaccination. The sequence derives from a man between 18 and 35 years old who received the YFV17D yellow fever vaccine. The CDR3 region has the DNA TGTGCCACCAGCAGAGAAGAGGGCCGGGGGGGCAATCAGCCCCAGCATTTT. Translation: CATSREEGRGGNQPQHF.